Listed here are 3 T cell receptor beta chains from one sample, sequenced in a study of shared clonotypes between healthy human individuals. The repertoire was sequenced with immunoSEQ multiplex PCR; TCRdb's copy has only in-frame clones and lacks some. Seen here are a few million clones, approximately 93% observed once, and the top ten hold under 0.45%. The sequenced material came from naive CD4+ T cells from PBMCs. This sample's subset: CD45RA+ positively selected. The receptors stem from a man aged 18 to 30 in good health. Some clones in this sample may be carry-over from other donors' samples.

This sequence joins TRBV7-3 and TRBJ2-1; perhaps TRBD2 as D (5 bases). The germline CDR1 and CDR2 sequences are SGHTA and FQGTGA. The CDR3 is made up of 14 amino acids. V was cut by 0 bases and J by 8 bases, with 11 bases left in between. The CDR3 DNA follows: TGTGCCAGCAGCTTAACCGGAGGAACGGATGAGCAGTTCTTC. This sequence encodes CASSLTGGTDEQFF.

V is TRBV18 and J is TRBJ1-1; D remains ambiguous. From germline, CDR1 is KGHSH and CDR2 LQKENI. This CDR3 region has 12 residues. V was cut by 0 bases and J by 3 bases, with 2 bases left in between. The CDR3 loop reads CASSPPDTEAFF. In nucleotides, the CDR3 is TGTGCCAGCTCACCACCCGACACTGAAGCTTTCTTT.

This chain uses TRBV7-3 with TRBJ2-1; either TRBD1 or TRBD2 may supply D (5 bases each). Trimming removed 0 bases from V and 7 bases from J, with 16 bases in between. The CDR3 is 16 residues long. Germline values: CDR1 SGHTA, CDR2 FQGTGA. In nucleotides, the CDR3 is TGTGCCAGCAGCTTAACGCCGGGACCCCCTGGGAATGAGCAGTTCTTC. It is translated as CASSLTPGPPGNEQFF.